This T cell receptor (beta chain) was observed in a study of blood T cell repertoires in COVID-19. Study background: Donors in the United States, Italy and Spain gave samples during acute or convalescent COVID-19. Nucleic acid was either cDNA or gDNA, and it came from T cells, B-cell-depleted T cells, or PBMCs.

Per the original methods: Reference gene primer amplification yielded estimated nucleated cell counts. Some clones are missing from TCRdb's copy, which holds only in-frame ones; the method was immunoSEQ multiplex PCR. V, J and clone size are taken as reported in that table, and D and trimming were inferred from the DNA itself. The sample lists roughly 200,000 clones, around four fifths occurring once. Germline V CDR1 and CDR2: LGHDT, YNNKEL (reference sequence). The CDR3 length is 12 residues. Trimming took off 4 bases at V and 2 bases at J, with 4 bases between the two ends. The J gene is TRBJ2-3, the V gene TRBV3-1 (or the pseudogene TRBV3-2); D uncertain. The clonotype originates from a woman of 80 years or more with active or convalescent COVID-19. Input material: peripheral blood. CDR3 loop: CASSPTTDTQYF. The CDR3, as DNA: TGTGCCAGCAGCCCTACCACAGATACGCAGTATTTT.